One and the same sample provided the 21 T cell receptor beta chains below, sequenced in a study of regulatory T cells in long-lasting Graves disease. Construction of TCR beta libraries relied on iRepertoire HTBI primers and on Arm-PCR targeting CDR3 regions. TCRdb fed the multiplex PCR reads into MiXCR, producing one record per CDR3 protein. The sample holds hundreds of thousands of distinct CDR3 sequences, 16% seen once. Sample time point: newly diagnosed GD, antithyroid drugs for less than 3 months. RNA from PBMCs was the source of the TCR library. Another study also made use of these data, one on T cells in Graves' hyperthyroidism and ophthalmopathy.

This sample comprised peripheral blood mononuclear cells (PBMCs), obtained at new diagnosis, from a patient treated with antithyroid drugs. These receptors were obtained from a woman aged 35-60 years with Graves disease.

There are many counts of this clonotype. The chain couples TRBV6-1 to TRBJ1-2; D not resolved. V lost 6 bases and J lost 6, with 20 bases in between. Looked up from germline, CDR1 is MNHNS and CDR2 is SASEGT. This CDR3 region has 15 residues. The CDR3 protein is CASRPPQIGPNGYTF. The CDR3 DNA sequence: TGTGCCAGCAGACCACCCCAGATCGGCCCAAATGGCTACACCTTC.

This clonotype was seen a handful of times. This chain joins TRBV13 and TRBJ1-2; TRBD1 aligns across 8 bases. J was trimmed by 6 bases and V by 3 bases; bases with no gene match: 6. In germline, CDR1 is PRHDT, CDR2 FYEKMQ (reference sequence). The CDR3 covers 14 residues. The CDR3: CASSFDQGAHGYTF. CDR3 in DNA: TGTGCCAGCAGCTTCGACCAGGGGGCGCATGGCTACACCTTC.

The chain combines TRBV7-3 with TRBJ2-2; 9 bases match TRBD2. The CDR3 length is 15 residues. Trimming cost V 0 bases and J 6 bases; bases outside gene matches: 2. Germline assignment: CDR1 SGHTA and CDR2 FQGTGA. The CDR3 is CASSLTRTSAGELFF. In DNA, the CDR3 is TGTGCCAGCAGCTTAACGAGGACTAGCGCCGGGGAGCTGTTTTTT.

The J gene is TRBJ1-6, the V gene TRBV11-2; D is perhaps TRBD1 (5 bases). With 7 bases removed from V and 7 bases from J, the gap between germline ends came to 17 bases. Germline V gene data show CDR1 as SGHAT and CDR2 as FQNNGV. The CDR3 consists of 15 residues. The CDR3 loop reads CASTRPGGKNSPLHF. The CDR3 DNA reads TGTGCCAGCACCCGACCCGGGGGAAAAAATTCACCCCTCCACTTT.

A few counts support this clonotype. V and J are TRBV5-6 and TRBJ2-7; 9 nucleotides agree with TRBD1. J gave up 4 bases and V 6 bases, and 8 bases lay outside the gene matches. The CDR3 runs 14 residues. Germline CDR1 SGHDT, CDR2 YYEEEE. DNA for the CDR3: TGTGCCAGCACCCTGGACAGGGGAGATTACGAGCAGTACTTC. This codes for CASTLDRGDYEQYF.

The DNA for the CDR3 is TGTGCCAGCAGCCCAAGAGGCGGGGGGGCCTACAATGAGCAGTTCTTC. Translating gives CASSPRGGGAYNEQFF. This chain joins TRBV7-3 and TRBJ2-1; the match to TRBD2 covers 9 bases. The J segment lost 2 bases and the V segment lost 5 bases, leaving 7 bases of the junction unmatched. CDR1 and CDR2 from the germline V gene are SGHTA and FQGTGA. The CDR3 is 16 residues long.

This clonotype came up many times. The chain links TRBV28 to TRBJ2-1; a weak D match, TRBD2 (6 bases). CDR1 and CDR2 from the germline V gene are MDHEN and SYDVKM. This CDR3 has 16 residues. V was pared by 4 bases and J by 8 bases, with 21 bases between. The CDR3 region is CASSSPGGEWEDEQFF. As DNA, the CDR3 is TGTGCCAGCAGTTCGCCTGGGGGAGAGTGGGAGGATGAGCAGTTCTTC. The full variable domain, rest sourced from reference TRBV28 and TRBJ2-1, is DVKVTQSSRYLVKRTGEKVFLECVQDMDHENMFWYRQDPGLGLRLIYFSYDVKMKEKGDIPEGYSVSREKKERFSLILESASTNQTSMYLCASSSPGGEWEDEQFFGPGTRLTVL.

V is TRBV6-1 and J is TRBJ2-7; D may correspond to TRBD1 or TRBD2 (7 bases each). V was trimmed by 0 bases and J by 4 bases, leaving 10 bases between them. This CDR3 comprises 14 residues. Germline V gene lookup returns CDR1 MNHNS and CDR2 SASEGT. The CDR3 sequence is CASSEAQGGYEQYF. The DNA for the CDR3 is TGTGCCAGCAGTGAAGCCCAGGGGGGGTACGAGCAGTACTTC.

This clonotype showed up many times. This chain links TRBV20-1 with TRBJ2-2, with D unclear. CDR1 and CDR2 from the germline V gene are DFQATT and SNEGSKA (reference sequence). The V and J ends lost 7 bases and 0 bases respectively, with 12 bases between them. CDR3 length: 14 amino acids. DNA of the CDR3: TGCAGTGTCAAGTCTTTATCGAACACCGGGGAGCTGTTTTTT. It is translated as CSVKSLSNTGELFF.

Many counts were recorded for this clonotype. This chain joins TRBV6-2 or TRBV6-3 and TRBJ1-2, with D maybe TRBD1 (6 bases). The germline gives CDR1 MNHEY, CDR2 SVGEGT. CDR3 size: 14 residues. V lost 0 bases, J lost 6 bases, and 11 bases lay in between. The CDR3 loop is CASSYSPGADGYTF. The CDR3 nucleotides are TGTGCCAGCAGTTACTCGCCAGGGGCAGATGGCTACACCTTC.

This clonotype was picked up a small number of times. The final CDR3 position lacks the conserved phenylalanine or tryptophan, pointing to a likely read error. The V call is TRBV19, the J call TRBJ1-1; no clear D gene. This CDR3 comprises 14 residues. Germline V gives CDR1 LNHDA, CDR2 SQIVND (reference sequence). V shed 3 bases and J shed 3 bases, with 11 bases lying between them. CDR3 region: CASSISSLDTEAFL. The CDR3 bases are TGTGCCAGTAGTATCTCGAGCTTGGACACTGAAGCTTTCCTT.

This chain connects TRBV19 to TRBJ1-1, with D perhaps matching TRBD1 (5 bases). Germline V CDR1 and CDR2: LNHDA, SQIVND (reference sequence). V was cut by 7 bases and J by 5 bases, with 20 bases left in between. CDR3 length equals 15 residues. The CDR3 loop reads CASIGGATERTEAFF. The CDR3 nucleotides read TGTGCCAGTATTGGCGGGGCCACCGAAAGAACTGAAGCTTTCTTT.

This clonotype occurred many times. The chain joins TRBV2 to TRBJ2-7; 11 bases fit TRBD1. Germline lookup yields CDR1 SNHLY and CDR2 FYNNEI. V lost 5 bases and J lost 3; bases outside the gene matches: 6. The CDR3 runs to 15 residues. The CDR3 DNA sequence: TGTGCCAGCAGTTCCGCCGGGACAGGGGGCTACGAGCAGTACTTC. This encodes CASSSAGTGGYEQYF.

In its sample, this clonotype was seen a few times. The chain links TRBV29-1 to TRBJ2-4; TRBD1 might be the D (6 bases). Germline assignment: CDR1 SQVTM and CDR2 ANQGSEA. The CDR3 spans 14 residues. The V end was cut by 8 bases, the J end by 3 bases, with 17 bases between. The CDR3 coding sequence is TGCAGCATACCAGGGGATTTAGGCAAAAACATTCAGTACTTC. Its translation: CSIPGDLGKNIQYF.

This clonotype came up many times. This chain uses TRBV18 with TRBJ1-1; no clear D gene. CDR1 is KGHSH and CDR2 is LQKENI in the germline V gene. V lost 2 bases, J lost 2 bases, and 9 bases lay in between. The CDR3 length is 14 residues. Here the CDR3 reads CASSPKEGNTEAFF. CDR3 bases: TGTGCCAGCTCACCAAAGGAGGGAAACACTGAAGCTTTCTTT.

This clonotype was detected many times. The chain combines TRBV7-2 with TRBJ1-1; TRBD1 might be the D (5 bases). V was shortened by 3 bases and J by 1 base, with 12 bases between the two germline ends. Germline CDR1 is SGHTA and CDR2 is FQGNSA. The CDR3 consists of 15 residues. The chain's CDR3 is CASSFLGTSNTEAFF. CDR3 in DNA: TGTGCCAGCAGCTTTTTGGGGACCTCGAACACTGAAGCTTTCTTT. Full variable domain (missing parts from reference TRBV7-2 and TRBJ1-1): GAGVSQSPSNKVTEKGKDVELRCDPISGHTALYWYRQSLGQGLEFLIYFQGNSAPDKSGLPSDRFSAERTGGSVSTLTIQRTQQEDSAVYLCASSFLGTSNTEAFFGQGTRLTVV.

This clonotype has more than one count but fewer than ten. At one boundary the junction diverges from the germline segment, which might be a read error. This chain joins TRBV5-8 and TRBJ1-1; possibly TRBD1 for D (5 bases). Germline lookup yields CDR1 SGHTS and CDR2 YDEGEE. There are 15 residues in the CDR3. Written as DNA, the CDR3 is TGTGCCAGCAGCCACCATCTCGGGGCAAACACTGAAACTTTCTTT. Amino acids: CASSHHLGANTETFF.

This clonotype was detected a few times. The CDR3 DNA is TGTGCCAGCTCACTTCGGCTGCGTAGTTCTAATGAAAAACTGTTTTTT. Translating gives CASSLRLRSSNEKLFF. The genes are TRBV18 and TRBJ1-4; D unclear. The germline CDR1 and CDR2 sequences are KGHSH and LQKENI. The V end lost 4 bases, the J end lost 3 bases, and 15 bases lay between the germline ends. The CDR3 sequence is 16 residues long.

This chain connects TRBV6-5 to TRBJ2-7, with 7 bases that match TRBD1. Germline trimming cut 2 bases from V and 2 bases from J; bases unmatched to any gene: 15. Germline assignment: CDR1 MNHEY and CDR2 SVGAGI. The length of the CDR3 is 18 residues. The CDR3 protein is CASSYIGTDSLRAYEQYF. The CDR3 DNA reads TGTGCCAGCAGTTACATTGGGACAGACTCCCTAAGGGCCTACGAGCAGTACTTC.

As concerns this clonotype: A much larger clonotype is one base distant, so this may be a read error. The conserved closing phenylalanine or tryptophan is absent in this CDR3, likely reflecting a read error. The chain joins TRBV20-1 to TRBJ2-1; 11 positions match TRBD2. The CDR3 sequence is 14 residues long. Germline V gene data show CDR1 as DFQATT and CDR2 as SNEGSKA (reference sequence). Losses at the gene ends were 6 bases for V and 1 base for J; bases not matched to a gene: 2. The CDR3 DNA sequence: TGCAGTGCCACTAGCGGGGGATCCTACAATGAGCAGTTCCTC. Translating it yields CSATSGGSYNEQFL.

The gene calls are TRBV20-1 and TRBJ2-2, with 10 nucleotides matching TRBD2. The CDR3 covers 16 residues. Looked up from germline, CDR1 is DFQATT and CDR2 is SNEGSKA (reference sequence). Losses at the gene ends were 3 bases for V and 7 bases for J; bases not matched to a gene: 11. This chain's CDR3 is CSASGLAGARDGELFF. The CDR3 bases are TGCAGTGCTAGCGGCCTAGCGGGGGCACGGGACGGGGAGCTGTTTTTT.